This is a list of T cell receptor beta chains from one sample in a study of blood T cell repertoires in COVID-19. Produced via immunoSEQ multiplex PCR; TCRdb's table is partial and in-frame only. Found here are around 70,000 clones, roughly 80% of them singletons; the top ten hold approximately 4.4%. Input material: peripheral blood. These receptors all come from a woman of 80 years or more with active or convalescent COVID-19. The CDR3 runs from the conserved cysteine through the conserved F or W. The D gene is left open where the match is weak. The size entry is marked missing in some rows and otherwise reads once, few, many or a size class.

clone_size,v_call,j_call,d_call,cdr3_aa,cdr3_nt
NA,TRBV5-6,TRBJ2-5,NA,CASSDDYPQETQYF,TGTGCCAGCAGCGACGACTATCCCCAAGAGACCCAGTACTTC
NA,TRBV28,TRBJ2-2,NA,CASSLLYTGKTGELFF,TGTGCCAGCAGTCTTTTATATACAGGGAAGACCGGGGAGCTGTTTTTT
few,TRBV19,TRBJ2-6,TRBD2,CASSIGGTGANVLTF,TGTGCCAGTAGTATCGGGGGGACTGGGGCCAACGTCCTGACTTTC
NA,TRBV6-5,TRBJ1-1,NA,CASSYSAGFMNTEAFF,TGTGCCAGCAGTTACTCGGCGGGGTTCATGAACACTGAAGCTTTCTTT
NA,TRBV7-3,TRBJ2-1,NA,CASSLGAGSSYNEQFF,TGTGCCAGCAGCCTTGGTGCGGGCAGCTCCTACAATGAGCAGTTCTTC
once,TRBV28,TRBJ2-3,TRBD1,CASSVGRGPPDTQYF,TGTGCCAGCAGTGTTGGCAGGGGGCCCCCAGATACGCAGTATTTT
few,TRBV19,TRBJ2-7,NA,CASSIGSSYEQYF,TGTGCCAGTAGTATAGGGAGCTCCTACGAGCAGTACTTC
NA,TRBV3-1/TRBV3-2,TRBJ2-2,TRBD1,CASINQGAEGTGELFF,TGTGCCAGCATCAATCAGGGGGCTGAGGGCACCGGGGAGCTGTTTTTT
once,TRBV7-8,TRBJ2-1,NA,CASGGRRFYNEQFF,TGTGCCAGCGGGGGCCGACGTTTCTACAATGAGCAGTTCTTC
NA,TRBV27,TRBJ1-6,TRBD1,CASRPGTGFSPLHF,TGTGCCAGCCGTCCCGGGACAGGGTTTTCACCCCTCCACTTT
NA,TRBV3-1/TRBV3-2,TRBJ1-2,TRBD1,CASSQVYQGAGGLGYTF,TGTGCCAGCAGCCAAGTGTATCAGGGGGCCGGGGGGCTTGGCTACACCTTC
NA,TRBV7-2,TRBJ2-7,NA,CASSEGGAVGSYEQYF,TGTGCCAGCAGCGAGGGGGGGGCAGTAGGCTCCTACGAGCAGTACTTC
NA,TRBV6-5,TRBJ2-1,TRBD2,CASSYSKTSGVAEQFF,TGTGCCAGCAGTTACTCTAAGACTAGCGGGGTTGCTGAGCAGTTCTTC
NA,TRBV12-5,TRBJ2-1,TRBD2,CASGLVHLSGSDNEQFF,TGTGCTAGTGGTTTGGTACATCTTAGCGGGAGTGACAATGAGCAGTTCTTC
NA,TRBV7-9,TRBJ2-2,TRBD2,CASNPGGGTGELFF,TGTGCCAGCAACCCGGGAGGGGGCACCGGGGAGCTGTTTTTT
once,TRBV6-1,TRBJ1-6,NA,CASSDLAASPLHF,TGTGCCAGCAGTGATCTTGCGGCTTCACCCCTCCACTTT
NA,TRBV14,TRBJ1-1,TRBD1,CASSNPGQGTRAFF,TGTGCCAGCAGCAACCCGGGACAGGGCACTAGAGCTTTCTTT
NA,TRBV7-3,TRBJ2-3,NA,CASSPGGGRTDTQYF,TGTGCCAGCAGCCCCGGGGGAGGCCGCACAGATACGCAGTATTTT
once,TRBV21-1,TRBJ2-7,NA,CASSNSPGLGEQYF,TGTGCCAGCAGCAATTCCCCGGGACTTGGCGAGCAGTACTTC
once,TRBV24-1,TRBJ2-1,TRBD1,CATSDRYNEQFF,TGTGCCACCTCGGACAGGTACAATGAGCAGTTCTTC
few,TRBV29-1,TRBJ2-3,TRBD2,CSVDRGVRDTQYF,TGCAGCGTTGATCGGGGGGTTAGAGATACGCAGTATTTT
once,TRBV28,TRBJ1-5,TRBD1,CASSTTGVYNQPQHF,TGTGCCAGCAGTACGACAGGGGTCTATAATCAGCCCCAGCATTTT
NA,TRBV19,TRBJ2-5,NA,CASSTVPQETQYF,TGTGCCAGTAGTACAGTCCCCCAAGAGACCCAGTACTTC
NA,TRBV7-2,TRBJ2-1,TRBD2,CASRAGLAVYNEQFF,TGTGCCAGCAGGGCCGGACTAGCGGTATACAATGAGCAGTTCTTC
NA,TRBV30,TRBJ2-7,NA,CASGYRARDEQYF,TGTGCCTCCGGGTACAGGGCGAGGGACGAGCAGTACTTC
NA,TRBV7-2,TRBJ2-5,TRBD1,CASSLGGQGETQYF,TGTGCCAGCAGCCTGGGGGGACAGGGGGAGACCCAGTACTTC
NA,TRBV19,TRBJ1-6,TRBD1,CASRVTGANSPLHF,TGTGCCAGTAGGGTTACAGGGGCAAATTCACCCCTCCACTTT
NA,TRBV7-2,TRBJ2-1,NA,CASSPVGQGANEQFF,TGTGCCAGCAGCCCCGTCGGCCAGGGCGCCAATGAGCAGTTCTTC
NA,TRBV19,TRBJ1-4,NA,CASSQGSGLGKLFF,TGTGCCAGTTCCCAAGGGAGCGGTCTTGGAAAACTGTTTTTT
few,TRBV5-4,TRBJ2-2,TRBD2,CASSLAGGSNTGELFF,TGTGCCAGCAGCCTAGCGGGAGGGTCGAACACCGGGGAGCTGTTTTTT
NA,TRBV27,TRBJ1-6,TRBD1,CASSLNRGHNSPLHF,TGTGCCAGCAGTTTAAACAGGGGACATAATTCACCCCTCCACTTT
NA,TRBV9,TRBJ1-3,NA,CASSADERLPNTIYF,TGTGCCAGCAGCGCTGACGAGAGGTTACCGAACACCATATATTTT
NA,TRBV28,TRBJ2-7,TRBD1,CDQTVYRGRSHEQYF,TGTGACCAAACAGTTTACAGGGGGCGATCGCACGAGCAGTACTTC
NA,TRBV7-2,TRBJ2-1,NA,CASSLHLGQVGNEQFF,TGTGCCAGCAGCTTACACCTGGGCCAGGTGGGCAATGAGCAGTTCTTC
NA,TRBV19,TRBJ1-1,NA,CASSNRVNTEAFF,TGTGCCAGTAGTAACAGGGTGAACACTGAAGCTTTCTTT
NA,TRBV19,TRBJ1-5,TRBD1,CASSKWTGDQPQHF,TGTGCCAGTAGTAAATGGACAGGGGATCAGCCCCAGCATTTT
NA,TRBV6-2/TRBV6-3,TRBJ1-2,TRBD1,CASSYGTGDPYGYTF,TGTGCCAGCAGTTACGGGACAGGGGATCCCTATGGCTACACCTTC
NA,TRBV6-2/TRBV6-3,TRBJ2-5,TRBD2,CASSYSRLAGSLQETQYF,TGTGCCAGCAGTTACTCGCGACTAGCGGGGAGCCTCCAAGAGACCCAGTACTTC
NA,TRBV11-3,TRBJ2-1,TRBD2,CASSFRLAGGSSYNEQFF,TGTGCCAGCAGCTTTCGACTAGCGGGAGGCAGCTCCTACAATGAGCAGTTCTTC
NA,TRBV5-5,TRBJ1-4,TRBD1,CASSLPTGDTNEKLFF,TGTGCCAGCAGCTTGCCCACAGGGGACACTAATGAAAAACTGTTTTTT
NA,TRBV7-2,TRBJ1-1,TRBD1,CASSPGQGGTEAFF,TGTGCCAGCAGCCCGGGACAGGGGGGGACTGAAGCTTTCTTT
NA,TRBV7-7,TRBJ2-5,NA,CASTELVSLETQYF,TGTGCTAGCACCGAGTTGGTGTCCCTTGAGACCCAGTACTTC
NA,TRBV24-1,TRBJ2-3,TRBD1,CATSDRRTGGVRDTQYF,TGTGCCACCAGTGACCGGAGGACAGGGGGTGTTAGAGATACGCAGTATTTT
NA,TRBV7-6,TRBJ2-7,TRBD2,CASSLYGAWRGDTYEQYF,TGTGCCAGCAGCTTATACGGAGCATGGCGGGGGGATACCTACGAGCAGTACTTC
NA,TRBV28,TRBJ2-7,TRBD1,CASSRTGPPYEQYF,TGTGCCAGCAGTAGGACAGGGCCCCCCTACGAGCAGTACTTC
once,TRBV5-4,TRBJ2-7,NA,CASSLLDLSGYEQYF,TGTGCCAGCAGCCTACTGGACTTGAGCGGTTACGAGCAGTACTTC
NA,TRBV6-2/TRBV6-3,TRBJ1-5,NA,CASSYGSGVVQPQHF,TGTGCCAGCAGTTACGGGTCAGGGGTTGTGCAGCCCCAGCATTTT
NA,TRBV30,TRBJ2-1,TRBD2,CAWGVLAGGQQHNEQFF,TGTGCCTGGGGCGTTCTAGCGGGAGGCCAACAACACAATGAGCAGTTCTTC